This TCR beta chain comes out of a study of breast tumors, draining lymph nodes, adjacent tissues. V was pared by 2 bases and J by 1 base, with 11 bases between. Germline assignment: CDR1 LNHDA and CDR2 SQIVND (reference sequence). The CDR3 runs 15 residues. Study-wide findings and caveats: Most tumor T cells seemingly derive from lymph node, then expand in tumor. That most tumor T cells come from lymph nodes remained unproven. Compared with lymph nodes, tumors were less diverse; compared with nontumor tissue, more.

Axillary draining lymph nodes of breast cancer patients supplied the node samples. Each CDR3 protein gets one entry after TCRdb re-called the multiplex PCR reads with MiXCR. Here the sample spans about 200,000 distinct CDR3 sequences, approximately 31% being singletons. Of note for this clonotype: Its antigen remains unknown.

The sample comprised axillary lymph node tissue. The clonotype was recovered from a female donor with breast cancer. Some clones in this sample may be carry-over from other donors' samples. The rearrangement uses TRBV19 and TRBJ2-5; the D gene is possibly TRBD2 (5 bases). In nucleotides, the CDR3 is TGTGCCAGTAGTATAACAAGCGGAGGCCAAGAGACCCAGTACTTC. This translates into CASSITSGGQETQYF.